This record looks at one TCR beta chain sequence and its context. RNA in amounts of roughly 0.45 to 1 ug was reverse transcribed with random hexamers. TCRdb itself ran the immunoSEQ multiplex PCR reads through MiXCR, one entry per CDR3 protein. Of 210,000 or so distinct CDR3 sequences in the sample, around 93% were seen once. Trimming removed 5 bases at V and 2 bases at J, with 7 bases between. The germline gives CDR1 DFQATT, CDR2 SNEGSKA (reference sequence). This CDR3 spans 11 amino acids. The authors carried out high-throughput sequencing of TCR beta. They applied it to CD8+ and CD4+ T cells obtained from blood. TEMRA cells were FACS-enriched, while CD8+ and CD4+ T cells were negatively isolated. This record comes from a study of CD8 T cells in Susac syndrome. About the study: Treatment status at blood draw for the Susac syndrome patients was therapy-naive, corticosteroids, or intravenous immunoglobulin alone.

The gene calls are TRBV20-1 and TRBJ2-7; D unresolved. The sample consisted of CD4+ T cells from PBMCs. The TCR comes from a human donor with Susac syndrome. CDR3 region: CSAGRTYEQYF. The DNA for the CDR3 is TGCAGTGCTGGACGAACCTACGAGCAGTACTTC.